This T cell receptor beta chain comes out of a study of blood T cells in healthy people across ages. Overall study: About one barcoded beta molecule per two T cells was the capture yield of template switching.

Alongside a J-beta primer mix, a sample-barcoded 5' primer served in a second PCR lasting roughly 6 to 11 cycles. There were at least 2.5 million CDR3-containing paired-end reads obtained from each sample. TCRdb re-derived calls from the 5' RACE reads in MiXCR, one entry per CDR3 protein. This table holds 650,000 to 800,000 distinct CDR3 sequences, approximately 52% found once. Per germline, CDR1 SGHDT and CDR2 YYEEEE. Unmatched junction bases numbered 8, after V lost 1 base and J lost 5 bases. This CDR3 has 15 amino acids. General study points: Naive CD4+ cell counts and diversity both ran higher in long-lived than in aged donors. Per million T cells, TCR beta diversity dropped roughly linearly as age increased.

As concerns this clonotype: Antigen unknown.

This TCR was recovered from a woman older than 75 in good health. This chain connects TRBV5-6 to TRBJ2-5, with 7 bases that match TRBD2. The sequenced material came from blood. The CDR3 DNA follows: TGTGCCAGCAGCTTGTCTGGGGGAGGGTTGGAGACCCAGTACTTC. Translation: CASSLSGGGLETQYF.